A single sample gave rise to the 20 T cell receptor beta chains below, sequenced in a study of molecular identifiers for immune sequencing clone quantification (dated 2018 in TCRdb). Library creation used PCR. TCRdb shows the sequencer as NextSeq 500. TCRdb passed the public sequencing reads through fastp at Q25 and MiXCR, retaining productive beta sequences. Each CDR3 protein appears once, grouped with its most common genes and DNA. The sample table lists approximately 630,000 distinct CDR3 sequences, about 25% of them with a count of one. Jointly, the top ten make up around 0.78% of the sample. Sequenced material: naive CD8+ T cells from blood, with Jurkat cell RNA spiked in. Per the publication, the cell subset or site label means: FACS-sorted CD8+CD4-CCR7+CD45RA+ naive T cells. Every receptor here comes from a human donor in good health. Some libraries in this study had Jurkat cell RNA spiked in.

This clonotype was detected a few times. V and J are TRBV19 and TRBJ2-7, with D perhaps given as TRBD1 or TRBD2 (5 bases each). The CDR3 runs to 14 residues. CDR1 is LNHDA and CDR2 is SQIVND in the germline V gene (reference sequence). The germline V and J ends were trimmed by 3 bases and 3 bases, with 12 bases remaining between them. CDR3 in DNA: TGTGCCAGTAGTATGAGGGGCAGCCACTACGAGCAGTACTTC. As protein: CASSMRGSHYEQYF.

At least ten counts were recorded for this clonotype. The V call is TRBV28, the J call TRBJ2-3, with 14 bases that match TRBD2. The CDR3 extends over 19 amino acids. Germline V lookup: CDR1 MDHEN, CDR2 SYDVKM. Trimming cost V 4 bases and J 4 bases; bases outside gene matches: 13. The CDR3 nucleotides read TGTGCCAGCAGTTCCGGACTAGCGGGAGGATCCCCCTCCTCAGATACGCAGTATTTT. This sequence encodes CASSSGLAGGSPSSDTQYF.

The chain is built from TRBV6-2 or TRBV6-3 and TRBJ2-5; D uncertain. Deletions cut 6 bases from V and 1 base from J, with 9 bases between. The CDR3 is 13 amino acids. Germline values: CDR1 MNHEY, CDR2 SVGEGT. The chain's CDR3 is CASSGSLQETQYF. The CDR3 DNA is TGTGCCAGCAGCGGATCTCTCCAAGAGACCCAGTACTTC.

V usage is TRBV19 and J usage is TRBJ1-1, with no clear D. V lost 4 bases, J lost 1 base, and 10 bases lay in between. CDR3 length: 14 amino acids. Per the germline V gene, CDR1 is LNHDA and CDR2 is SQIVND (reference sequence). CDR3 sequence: CASSTLDSNTEAFF. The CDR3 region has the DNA TGTGCCAGTAGTACCCTCGACTCGAACACTGAAGCTTTCTTT.

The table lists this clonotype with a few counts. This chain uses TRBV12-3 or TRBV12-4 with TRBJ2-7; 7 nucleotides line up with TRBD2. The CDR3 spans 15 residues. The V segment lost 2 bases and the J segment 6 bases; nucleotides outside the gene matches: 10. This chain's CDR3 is CASSLFSIVAGEQYF. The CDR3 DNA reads TGTGCCAGCAGTTTATTTTCCATCGTAGCGGGCGAGCAGTACTTC.

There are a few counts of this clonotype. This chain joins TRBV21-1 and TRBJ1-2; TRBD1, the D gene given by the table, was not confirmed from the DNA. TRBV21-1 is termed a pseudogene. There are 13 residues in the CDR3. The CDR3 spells CAGFSGANYGYTF. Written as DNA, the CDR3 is TGTGCCGGCTTCTCCGGGGCTAACTATGGCTACACCTTC.

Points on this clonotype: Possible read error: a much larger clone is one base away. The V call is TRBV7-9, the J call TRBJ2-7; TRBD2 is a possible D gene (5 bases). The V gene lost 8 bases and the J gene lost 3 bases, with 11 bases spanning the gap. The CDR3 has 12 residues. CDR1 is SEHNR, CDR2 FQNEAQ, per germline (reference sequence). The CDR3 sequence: CASRLDYYEQYF. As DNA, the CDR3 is TGTGCCAGCCGCCTCGACTACTACGAGCAGTACTTC.

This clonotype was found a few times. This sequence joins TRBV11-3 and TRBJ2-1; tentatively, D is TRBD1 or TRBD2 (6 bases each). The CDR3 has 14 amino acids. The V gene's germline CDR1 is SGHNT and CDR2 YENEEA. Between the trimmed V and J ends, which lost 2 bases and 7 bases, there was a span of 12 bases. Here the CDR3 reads CASSLSWGANEQFF. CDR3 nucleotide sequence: TGTGCCAGCAGCTTAAGTTGGGGGGCGAATGAGCAGTTCTTC. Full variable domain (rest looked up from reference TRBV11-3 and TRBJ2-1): EAGVVQSPRYKIIEKKQPVAFWCNPISGHNTLYWYLQNLGQGPELLIRYENEEAVDDSQLPKDRFSAERLKGVDSTLKIQPAELGDSAVYLCASSLSWGANEQFFGPGTRLTVL.

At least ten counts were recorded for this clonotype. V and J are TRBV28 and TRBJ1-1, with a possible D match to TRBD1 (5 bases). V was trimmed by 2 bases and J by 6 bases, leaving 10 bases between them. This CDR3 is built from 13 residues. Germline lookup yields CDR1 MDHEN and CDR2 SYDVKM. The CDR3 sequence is CASSLDSGPEAFF. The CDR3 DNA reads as TGTGCCAGCAGTTTAGATTCAGGGCCTGAAGCTTTCTTT.

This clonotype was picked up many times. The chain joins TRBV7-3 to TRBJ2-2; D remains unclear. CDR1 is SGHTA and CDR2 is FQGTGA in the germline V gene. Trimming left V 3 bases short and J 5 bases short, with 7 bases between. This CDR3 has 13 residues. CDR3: CASSLTGTGELFF. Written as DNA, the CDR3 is TGTGCCAGCAGCTTGACGGGTACCGGGGAGCTGTTTTTT.

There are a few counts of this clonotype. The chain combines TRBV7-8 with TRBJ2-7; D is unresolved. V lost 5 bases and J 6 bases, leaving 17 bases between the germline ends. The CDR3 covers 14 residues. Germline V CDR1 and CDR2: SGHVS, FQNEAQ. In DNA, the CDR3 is TGTGCCAGCAGCCCCCAATCTTCCTACGTCGAGCAGTACTTC. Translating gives CASSPQSSYVEQYF.

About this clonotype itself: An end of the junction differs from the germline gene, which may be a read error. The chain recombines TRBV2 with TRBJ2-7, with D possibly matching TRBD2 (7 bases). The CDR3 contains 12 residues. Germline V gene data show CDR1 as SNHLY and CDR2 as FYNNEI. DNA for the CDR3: TGTGCCGGGGAGGGGGACTCCGACGAGCAGTACTTC. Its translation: CAGEGDSDEQYF. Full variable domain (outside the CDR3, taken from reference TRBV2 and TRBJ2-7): EPEVTQTPSHQVTQMGQEVILRCVPISNHLYFYWYRQILGQKVEFLVSFYNNEISEKSEIFDDQFSVERPDGSNFTLKIRSTKLEDSAMYFCAGEGDSDEQYFGPGTRLTVT.

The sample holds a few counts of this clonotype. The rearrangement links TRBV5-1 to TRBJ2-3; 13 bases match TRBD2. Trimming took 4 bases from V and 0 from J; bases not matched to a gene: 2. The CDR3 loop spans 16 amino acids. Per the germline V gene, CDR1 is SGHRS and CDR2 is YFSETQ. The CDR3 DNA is TGCGCCAGCAGCATGACTAGCGGGGGGAGCACAGATACGCAGTATTTT. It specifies CASSMTSGGSTDTQYF.

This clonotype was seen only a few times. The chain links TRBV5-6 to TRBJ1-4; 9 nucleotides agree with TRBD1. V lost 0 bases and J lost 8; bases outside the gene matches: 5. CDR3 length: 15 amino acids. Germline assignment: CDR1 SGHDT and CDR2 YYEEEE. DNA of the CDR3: TGTGCCAGCAGCTTGGATGGGACAGGGCACGAAAAACTGTTTTTT. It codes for CASSLDGTGHEKLFF.

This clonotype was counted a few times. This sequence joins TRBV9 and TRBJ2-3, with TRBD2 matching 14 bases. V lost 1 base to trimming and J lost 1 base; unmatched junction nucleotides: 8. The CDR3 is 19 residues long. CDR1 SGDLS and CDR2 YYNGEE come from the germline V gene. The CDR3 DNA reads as TGTGCCAGCAGCGTATCAAGACTAGCGGGGGGGCAGGGCACAGATACGCAGTATTTT. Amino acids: CASSVSRLAGGQGTDTQYF.

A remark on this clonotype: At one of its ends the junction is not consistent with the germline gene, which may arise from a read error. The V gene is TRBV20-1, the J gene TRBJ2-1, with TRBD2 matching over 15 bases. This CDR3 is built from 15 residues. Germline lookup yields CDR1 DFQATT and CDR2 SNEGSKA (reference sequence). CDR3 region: CSAHRTSGGDNEQLF. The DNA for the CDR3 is TGCAGTGCCCACCGGACTAGCGGGGGGGACAATGAGCAGCTCTTC.

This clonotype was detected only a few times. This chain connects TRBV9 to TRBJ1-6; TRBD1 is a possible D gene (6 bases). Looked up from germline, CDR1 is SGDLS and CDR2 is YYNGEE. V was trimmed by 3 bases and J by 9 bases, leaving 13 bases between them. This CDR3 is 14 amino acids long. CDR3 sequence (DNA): TGTGCCAGCAGCGCCGACAGGTGGGGTTCACCCCTCCACTTT. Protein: CASSADRWGSPLHF.

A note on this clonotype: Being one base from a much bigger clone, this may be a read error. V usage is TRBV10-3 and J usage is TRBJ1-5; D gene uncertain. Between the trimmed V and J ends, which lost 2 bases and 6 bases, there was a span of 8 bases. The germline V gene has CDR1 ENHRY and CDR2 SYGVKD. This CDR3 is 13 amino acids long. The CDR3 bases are TGTGCCATCAGTGAGCTGGGCACTCAGCCCCAGCATTTT. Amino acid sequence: CAISELGTQPQHF.

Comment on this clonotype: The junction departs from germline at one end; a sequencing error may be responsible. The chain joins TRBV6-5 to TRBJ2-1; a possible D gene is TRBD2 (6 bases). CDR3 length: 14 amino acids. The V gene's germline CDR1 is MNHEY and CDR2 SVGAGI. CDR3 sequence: CASGYSGSGSEQFF. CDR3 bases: TGTGCCAGCGGTTACTCAGGTAGCGGTAGTGAGCAGTTCTTC.

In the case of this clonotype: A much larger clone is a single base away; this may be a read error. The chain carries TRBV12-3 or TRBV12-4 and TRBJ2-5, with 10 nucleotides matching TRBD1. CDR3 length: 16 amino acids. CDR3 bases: TGTGCCAGCAGCTCAAGCCGGGACAGGGGACAAGGGACCCAGTACTTC. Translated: CASSSSRDRGQGTQYF.